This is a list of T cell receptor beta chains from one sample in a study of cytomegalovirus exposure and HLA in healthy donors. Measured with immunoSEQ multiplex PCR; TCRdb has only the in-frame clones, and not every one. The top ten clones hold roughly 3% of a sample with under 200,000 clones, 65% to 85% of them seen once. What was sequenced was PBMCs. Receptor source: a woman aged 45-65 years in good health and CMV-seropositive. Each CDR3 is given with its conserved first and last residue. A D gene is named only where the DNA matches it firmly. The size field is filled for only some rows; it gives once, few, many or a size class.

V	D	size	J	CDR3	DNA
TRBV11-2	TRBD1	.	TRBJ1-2	CASSLAFTGDGYTF	TGTGCCAGCAGCTTAGCGTTTACAGGGGATGGCTACACCTTC
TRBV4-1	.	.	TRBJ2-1	CASSQDPGFVWQFF	TGCGCCAGCAGCCAAGATCCAGGGTTTGTTTGGCAGTTCTTC
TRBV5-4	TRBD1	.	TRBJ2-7	CASSLDRGRREQYF	TGTGCCAGCAGCTTGGACAGGGGGCGACGGGAGCAGTACTTC
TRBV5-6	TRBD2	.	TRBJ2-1	CASSPGTSRRQFF	TGTGCCAGCAGCCCAGGGACTAGCCGACGGCAGTTCTTC
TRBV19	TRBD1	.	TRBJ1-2	CASGIGQGIHGYTF	TGTGCCAGTGGAATAGGACAGGGGATCCATGGCTACACCTTC
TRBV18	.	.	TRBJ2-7	CASSPSQGFGREQYF	TGTGCCAGCTCACCATCGCAGGGGTTCGGCAGGGAGCAGTACTTC
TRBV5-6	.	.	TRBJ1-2	CASSSNYGYTF	TGTGCCAGCAGCTCGAACTATGGCTACACCTTC
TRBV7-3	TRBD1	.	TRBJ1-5	CASSLDRANTGPQHF	TGTGCCAGCAGCCTTGACAGGGCGAATACGGGGCCCCAGCATTTT
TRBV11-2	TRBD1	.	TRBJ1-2	CASSLGQGLNYGYTF	TGTGCCAGCAGTCTCGGACAGGGCCTTAACTATGGCTACACCTTC
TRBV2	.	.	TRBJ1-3	CASRTDKSSGNTIYF	TGTGCCAGCAGGACAGATAAGAGCTCTGGAAACACCATATATTTT
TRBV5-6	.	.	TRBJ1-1	CASSVTGPSTEAFF	TGTGCCAGCAGCGTCACAGGGCCCTCAACTGAAGCTTTCTTT
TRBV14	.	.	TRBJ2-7	CASSRYGYEQYF	TGTGCCAGCAGCCGATACGGTTACGAGCAGTACTTC
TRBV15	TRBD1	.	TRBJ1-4	CATSRDRGDEKLFF	TGTGCCACCAGCAGGGACAGGGGGGATGAAAAACTGTTTTTT
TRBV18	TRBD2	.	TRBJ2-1	CASSPGEGSANEQFF	TGTGCCAGCTCACCAGGGGAGGGGTCGGCTAATGAGCAGTTCTTC
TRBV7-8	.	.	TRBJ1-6	CASSENSHKPNSPLHF	TGTGCCAGCAGCGAGAATAGCCACAAACCTAATTCACCCCTCCACTTT
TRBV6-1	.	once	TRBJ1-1	CASSGLGALHTEAFF	TGTGCCAGCAGTGGCTTGGGGGCCCTTCACACTGAAGCTTTCTTT
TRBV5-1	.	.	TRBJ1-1	CASSYTGFGEAFF	TGCGCCAGCAGCTATACAGGGTTTGGTGAAGCTTTCTTT
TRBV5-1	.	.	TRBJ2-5	CASSPYIGGLQETQYF	TGCGCCAGCAGCCCCTATATTGGGGGACTGCAAGAGACCCAGTACTTC
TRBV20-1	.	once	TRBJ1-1	CSAAEGTEAFF	TGCAGTGCCGCCGAGGGTACTGAAGCTTTCTTT
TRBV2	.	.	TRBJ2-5	CASSALLQETQYF	TGTGCCAGCAGTGCGTTGTTACAAGAGACCCAGTACTTC
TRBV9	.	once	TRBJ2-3	CASSPHTDTQYF	TGTGCCAGCAGCCCCCACACAGATACGCAGTATTTT
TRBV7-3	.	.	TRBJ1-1	CASSLNAGARTEAFF	TGTGCCAGCAGCTTAAACGCGGGGGCGCGCACTGAAGCTTTCTTT
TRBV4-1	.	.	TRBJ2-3	CASSQGGGNTQYF	TGCGCCAGCAGCCAGGGTGGAGGTAATACGCAGTATTTT
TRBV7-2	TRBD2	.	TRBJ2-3	CASSLGRTSATDTQYF	TGTGCCAGCAGCTTAGGTCGGACTAGCGCAACCGATACGCAGTATTTT
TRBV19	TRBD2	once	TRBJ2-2	CASRPAGGTTGELFF	TGTGCCAGTAGACCAGCGGGGGGGACCACCGGGGAGCTGTTTTTT
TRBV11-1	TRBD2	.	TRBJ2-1	CASSPRTSGGYYNEQFF	TGTGCCAGCAGCCCCAGGACTAGCGGGGGGTACTACAATGAGCAGTTCTTC
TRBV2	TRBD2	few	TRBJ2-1	CASSGGTSSYNEQFF	TGTGCCAGCAGTGGGGGGACTAGCAGCTACAATGAGCAGTTCTTC
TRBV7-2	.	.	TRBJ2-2	CASSLRHFNTGELFF	TGTGCCAGCAGCTTACGACACTTTAACACCGGGGAGCTGTTTTTT
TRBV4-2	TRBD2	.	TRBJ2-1	CASSQVGTSAPNEQFF	TGTGCCAGCAGCCAAGTCGGGACTAGCGCTCCCAATGAGCAGTTCTTC
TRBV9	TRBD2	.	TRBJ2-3	CASSRAGSSDTQYF	TGTGCCAGCAGCCGAGCGGGGAGTTCAGATACGCAGTATTTT